Below, 3 T cell receptor beta chains from the same sample are listed, as sequenced in a study of shared clonotypes between healthy human individuals. Clones were read by immunoSEQ multiplex PCR, and TCRdb kept only the in-frame ones, dropping some. The sample records over 850,000 clones, 78% being singletons. What was sequenced was memory CD4+ T cells from PBMCs. Indicated subset: CD45RA-negative fraction. All receptors derive from a man between 18 and 35 years old in good health. Some clones in this sample may be carry-over from other donors' samples.

In its sample, this clone was seen once. The chain is built from TRBV27 and TRBJ2-3, with 10 bases aligning to TRBD2. CDR1 is MNHEY and CDR2 is SMNVEV in the germline V gene (reference sequence). The CDR3 has 15 amino acids. V was pared by 6 bases and J by 2 bases, with 5 bases of the junction left unmatched. Here the CDR3 reads CASSRSGRITDTQYF. CDR3 nucleotide sequence: TGTGCCAGCAGCCGTAGCGGGAGGATCACAGATACGCAGTATTTT.

The chain recombines TRBV5-1 with TRBJ2-2, with a weak D call TRBD1 (6 bases). Per germline, CDR1 SGHRS and CDR2 YFSETQ. Trimming shortened V by 0 bases and J by 3 bases, and 15 bases separated the two germline ends. The CDR3 is 17 residues long. Here the CDR3 reads CASSLVLYRADTGELFF. CDR3 nucleotides: TGCGCCAGCAGCTTGGTCTTATACAGGGCGGACACCGGGGAGCTGTTTTTT.

The chain has TRBV7-2 and TRBJ2-5, with D hard to call. The CDR3 covers 14 residues. The V and J ends lost 1 base and 1 base respectively, with 7 bases between them. Germline V gene lookup returns CDR1 SGHTA and CDR2 FQGNSA. In nucleotides, the CDR3 is TGTGCCAGCAGCTTAGTCTTCACCCAAGAGACCCAGTACTTC. Its translation is CASSLVFTQETQYF.